This entry lists 29 T cell receptor beta chains sequenced from one sample in a study of T cells in Graves' hyperthyroidism and ophthalmopathy. TCR beta CDR3 region amplification was performed from RNA transcripts. The primer set for the first-round RT-PCR of the TCR CDR3 was HTBI. Each CDR3 protein gets one entry after TCRdb re-called the multiplex PCR reads with MiXCR. The table shows approximately 870,000 distinct CDR3 sequences, with about 38% occurring only once. Sequencing was carried out using blood. The origin of the receptors is a man younger than 35 with Graves' hyperthyroidism.

This clonotype showed up just a few times. The chain links TRBV6-6 to TRBJ2-7; maybe TRBD1 (6 bases). The CDR3 consists of 12 residues. Germline lookup yields CDR1 MNHNY and CDR2 SVGAGI (reference sequence). The ends were cut back, 4 bases at V and 6 bases at J, with 10 bases in the middle. The CDR3 region is CASSSYRAEQYF. CDR3 nucleotide sequence: TGTGCCAGCAGTTCCTACAGGGCCGAGCAGTACTTC.

This chain joins TRBV6-6 and TRBJ1-1; a weak D match, TRBD1 (6 bases). The length of the CDR3 is 13 residues. Trimming took off 7 bases at V and 4 bases at J, with 13 bases between the two ends. The germline gives CDR1 MNHNY, CDR2 SVGAGI (reference sequence). The CDR3 here is CASTAGAGTEAFF. The CDR3 region has the DNA TGTGCCAGCACGGCAGGGGCTGGCACTGAAGCTTTCTTT.

V is TRBV5-6 and J is TRBJ2-7, with a tentative D call TRBD1 (6 bases). Trimming cost V 3 bases and J 5 bases, with 15 bases left between them. The germline V gene encodes CDR1 SGHDT and CDR2 YYEEEE. CDR3 length: 14 residues. The CDR3 region is CASSSQGSIHEQYF. For the CDR3, the DNA is TGTGCCAGCAGCTCCCAGGGGAGCATCCACGAGCAGTACTTC.

V and J are TRBV12-3 or TRBV12-4 and TRBJ2-5, with TRBD1 identical over 7 bases. J lost 4 bases, V lost 7 bases, and 9 bases had no gene match. This CDR3 is 14 amino acids long. The CDR3, as DNA: TGTGCCAGCACGACCTCAGGGGGAATAGAGACCCAGTACTTC. Residues: CASTTSGGIETQYF.

The chain employs TRBV6-5 and TRBJ1-5; a possible D gene is TRBD1 (5 bases). This CDR3 has 14 residues. Germline CDR1 MNHEY, CDR2 SVGAGI. V lost 5 bases and J 2 bases, leaving 10 bases between the germline ends. CDR3 loop: CASSNRGGNQPQHF. DNA for the CDR3: TGTGCCAGCAGTAACCGGGGGGGCAATCAGCCCCAGCATTTT.

This clonotype was counted many times. The J gene is TRBJ2-7, the V gene TRBV15; 7 nucleotides agree with TRBD1. Trimming at V came to 2 bases and at J to 6 bases, leaving 7 bases not matched to a gene. The CDR3 has 14 amino acids. Germline V gene sequence: CDR1 LNHNV, CDR2 YYDKDF (reference sequence). The CDR3 protein is CATSRPDRDREQYF. For the CDR3, the DNA is TGTGCCACCAGCAGACCCGACAGGGACCGCGAGCAGTACTTC.

This clonotype has more than one count but fewer than ten. The V and J genes are TRBV6-6 and TRBJ2-7; 10 bases map to TRBD1. V shed 7 bases, J shed 4 bases, and the junction held 7 bases outside the gene matches. This CDR3 has 14 residues. CDR1 and CDR2 (germline): MNHNY, SVGAGI (reference sequence). DNA for the CDR3: TGTGCCAGCACCCTTAGGACAGGGGGGTACGAGCAGTACTTC. Protein product: CASTLRTGGYEQYF.

This clonotype appeared once. The junction departs from germline at one end; a sequencing error may be responsible. V usage is TRBV7-3 and J usage is TRBJ1-5; perhaps TRBD1 as D (5 bases). CDR1 and CDR2 (germline): SGHTA, FQGTGA. CDR3 length: 15 residues. DNA for the CDR3: TGCGCCAGCAGCCTTCCTGACAGTAGCAATCAGCCCCAGCATTTT. It yields the protein CASSLPDSSNQPQHF.

The table lists this clonotype with a few counts. The gene calls are TRBV14 and TRBJ1-3, with 7 bases identical to TRBD1. The CDR3 is 15 residues long. Germline V CDR1 and CDR2: SGHDN, FVKESK. V gave up 4 bases and J gave up 1 base; unmatched junction bases: 4. CDR3 amino acids: CASSPNRGSGNTIYF. CDR3 bases: TGTGCCAGCAGCCCAAACAGGGGATCTGGAAACACCATATATTTT. The entire variable domain, with the rest obtained from reference TRBV14 and TRBJ1-3, is as follows: EAGVTQFPSHSVIEKGQTVTLRCDPISGHDNLYWYRRVMGKEIKFLLHFVKESKQDESGMPNNRFLAERTGGTYSTLKVQPAELEDSGVYFCASSPNRGSGNTIYFGEGSWLTVV.

V is TRBV29-1 and J is TRBJ2-7; 8 bases agree with TRBD2. There are 13 residues in the CDR3. V was clipped by 8 bases and J by 0 bases; unmatched bases: 6. CDR1 and CDR2 from the germline V gene are SQVTM and ANQGSEA. CDR3 in DNA: TGCAGCCCTCGTAGCGGGGTCTCCTACGAGCAGTACTTC. This sequence encodes CSPRSGVSYEQYF.

This clonotype was seen repeatedly, ten times or more. The chain combines TRBV2 with TRBJ2-5, with 7 bases matching TRBD2. V lost 4 bases to trimming and J lost 5 bases; unmatched junction nucleotides: 7. Germline V CDR1 and CDR2: SNHLY, FYNNEI. The CDR3 sequence is 14 residues long. The CDR3 DNA sequence: TGTGCCAGCAGTGTGCCCGGGGGAGGGGAGACCCAGTACTTC. Its translation is CASSVPGGGETQYF.

The genes are TRBV7-8 and TRBJ2-7; no clear D. The CDR3 is 13 residues long. The V end was cut by 5 bases, the J end by 3 bases, with 11 bases between. CDR1 and CDR2 (germline): SGHVS, FQNEAQ. CDR3 sequence reads: CASSPKYSYEQYF. The CDR3 nucleotides are TGTGCCAGCAGCCCAAAGTACAGCTACGAGCAGTACTTC.

This clonotype was observed a handful of times. The V call is TRBV6-2 or TRBV6-3, the J call TRBJ2-5, with D maybe TRBD1 (6 bases). The germline V and J ends were trimmed by 6 bases and 3 bases, with 17 bases remaining between them. The germline CDR1 and CDR2 sequences are MNHEY and SVGEGT. The CDR3 is 15 amino acids. CDR3 sequence (DNA): TGTGCCAGCAGCTACCCCCAGGGGATAGAAGAGACCCAGTACTTC. Protein: CASSYPQGIEETQYF.

The chain uses TRBV20-1 and TRBJ2-2; D unresolved. The CDR3 extends over 13 amino acids. Germline V gene lookup returns CDR1 DFQATT and CDR2 SNEGSKA (reference sequence). CDR3 region: CALQSLNTGELFF. CDR3 DNA sequence: TGCGCTCTTCAGTCCTTGAACACCGGGGAGCTGTTTTTT.

The rearrangement links TRBV2 to TRBJ1-6, with D possibly being TRBD1 (6 bases). The CDR3 sequence is 13 residues long. The germline CDR1 and CDR2 sequences are SNHLY and FYNNEI. The ends were cut back, 7 bases at V and 7 bases at J, with 11 bases in the middle. CDR3 amino acids: CASNGGPNSPLHF. The CDR3 DNA reads TGTGCCAGCAACGGGGGGCCGAATTCACCCCTCCACTTT. The complete variable domain, with remaining parts taken from reference TRBV2 and TRBJ1-6, reads EPEVTQTPSHQVTQMGQEVILRCVPISNHLYFYWYRQILGQKVEFLVSFYNNEISEKSEIFDDQFSVERPDGSNFTLKIRSTKLEDSAMYFCASNGGPNSPLHFGNGTRLTVT.

As for this clonotype: The junction departs from germline at one end; a sequencing error may be responsible. The rearrangement joins TRBV13 to TRBJ2-5; D perhaps matches TRBD2 (5 bases). This CDR3 is 15 amino acids long. Germline V lookup: CDR1 PRHDT, CDR2 FYEKMQ (reference sequence). CDR3 region: CASSLGPGLQEAQYF. The CDR3 DNA reads TGTGCCAGCAGCTTAGGCCCTGGACTCCAAGAGGCCCAGTACTTC. The full variable domain, in which reference TRBV13 and TRBJ2-5 provide the parts outside the CDR3, is AAGVIQSPRHLIKEKRETATLKCYPIPRHDTVYWYQQGPGQDPQFLISFYEKMQSDKGSIPDRFSAQQFSDYHSELNMSSLELGDSALYFCASSLGPGLQEAQYFGPGTRLLVL.

V and J are TRBV7-4 and TRBJ1-1; TRBD1 might be the D (6 bases). CDR1 is SGHVT, CDR2 SQSDAQ, per germline. The CDR3 sequence is 15 residues long. V lost 7 bases and J 1 base, leaving 16 bases between the germline ends. The CDR3 nucleotides read TGTGCCAGCACCAGAGGTGGACAGAGGAACACTGAAGCTTTCTTT. It is translated as CASTRGGQRNTEAFF. The variable domain in full, with the rest retrieved from reference TRBV7-4 and TRBJ1-1, is GAGVSQSPRYKVAKRGRDVALRCDSISGHVTLYWYRQTLGQGSEVLTYSQSDAQRDKSGRPSGRFSAERPERSVSTLKIQRTEQGDSAVYLCASTRGGQRNTEAFFGQGTRLTVV.

This sequence joins TRBV15 and TRBJ1-1, with TRBD1 matching over 9 bases. Germline assignment: CDR1 LNHNV and CDR2 YYDKDF (reference sequence). This CDR3 has 11 amino acids. The ends lost 6 bases at V and 8 bases at J; junction bases unmatched: 1. The CDR3 region has the DNA TGTGCCACCAGAGGACAGGGGGAAGCTTTCTTT. Translated, it gives CATRGQGEAFF. Variable domain in full (rest from reference TRBV15 and TRBJ1-1): DAMVIQNPRYQVTQFGKPVTLSCSQTLNHNVMYWYQQKSSQAPKLLFHYYDKDFNNEADTPDNFQSRRPNTSFCFLDIRSPGLGDTAMYLCATRGQGEAFFGQGTRLTVV.

This clonotype was detected many times. J is TRBJ1-2 and V is TRBV29-1; no firm D call. Between the trimmed V and J ends, which lost 0 bases and 5 bases, there was a span of 10 bases. Germline V lookup: CDR1 SQVTM, CDR2 ANQGSEA. The CDR3 is 13 amino acids. The CDR3 sequence is CSVEEVGKYGYTF. The CDR3 DNA reads TGCAGCGTTGAAGAAGTAGGGAAATATGGCTACACCTTC.

A remark on this clonotype: The junction departs from the called germline gene at one end, perhaps through a read error. The CDR3 reads CASSSGGTYETQYF. The CDR3 coding sequence is TGTGCTAGCAGCTCAGGCGGGACCTATGAGACCCAGTACTTC. This chain connects TRBV7-7 to TRBJ2-5; maybe TRBD2 (6 bases). Germline V CDR1 and CDR2: SSHAT, FNYEAQ (reference sequence). There are 14 residues in the CDR3.

At least ten counts were recorded for this clonotype. The chain links TRBV25-1 to TRBJ1-1; no clear D gene. Germline CDR1 and CDR2: MGHDK and SYGVNS. Trimming cost V 2 bases and J 2 bases, with 9 bases left between them. There are 14 residues in the CDR3. Here the CDR3 reads CASSEVAVNTEAFF. CDR3 sequence (DNA): TGTGCCAGCAGTGAAGTAGCGGTTAACACTGAAGCTTTCTTT.

This rearrangement joins TRBV10-3 to TRBJ1-2; D call uncertain. Trimming took off 10 bases at V and 1 base at J, with 22 bases between the two ends. Germline assignment: CDR1 ENHRY and CDR2 SYGVKD. The CDR3 totals 16 residues. CDR3 DNA sequence: TGTGCCAGCACCCTACCCCCCCAGAGAGATAACTATGGCTACACCTTC. Translating gives CASTLPPQRDNYGYTF.

A few counts support this clonotype. The J gene is TRBJ1-6, the V gene TRBV12-3 or TRBV12-4, with 7 nucleotides matching TRBD1. The CDR3 covers 14 residues. The junction had 4 bases not matched to a gene; V was cut back by 7 bases and J by 4 bases. The DNA of the CDR3 is TGTGCCAGCACCCTGACAGGGTATAATTCACCCCTCCACTTT. Translated, it gives CASTLTGYNSPLHF.

This clonotype has only a few counts. The chain uses TRBV5-4 and TRBJ1-2, with D hard to call. CDR1 and CDR2 from the germline V gene are SGHNT and YYREEE (reference sequence). The CDR3 has 15 residues. Trimming stripped 3 bases from V and 4 bases from J, with 16 bases between. The CDR3 spells CASSSSSTALYGYTF. CDR3 DNA sequence: TGTGCCAGCAGCTCCTCATCCACCGCTCTCTATGGCTACACCTTC.

This clonotype was seen at least ten times. The J gene is TRBJ1-1, the V gene TRBV4-1; D is perhaps TRBD1 (5 bases). The V end was cut by 1 base, the J end by 8 bases, with 11 bases between. Germline V gene sequence: CDR1 MGHRA, CDR2 YSYEKL. The CDR3 loop spans 13 amino acids. The CDR3 DNA reads TGCGCCAGCAGCCAAGTCCCGAACAGGGAAGCTTTCTTT. Translation: CASSQVPNREAFF.

This clonotype was found many times. V gene TRBV6-5 combines with J gene TRBJ1-3, with no clear D. Germline CDR1 MNHEY, CDR2 SVGAGI. The CDR3 has 15 amino acids. Trimming took 5 bases from V and 0 from J, leaving 11 bases between them. For the CDR3, the DNA is TGTGCCAGCAGTCCTAGCGACTCCTCTGGAAACACCATATATTTT. This translates into CASSPSDSSGNTIYF.

V is TRBV11-2 and J is TRBJ2-7, with TRBD1 as a possible D gene (5 bases). CDR1 is SGHAT, CDR2 FQNNGV, per germline. The V and J ends lost 5 bases and 7 bases respectively, with 12 bases between them. The CDR3 has 12 residues. The CDR3 loop is CASSPQDREQYF. CDR3 nucleotide sequence: TGTGCCAGCAGCCCACAGGACCGGGAGCAGTACTTC.

Ten or more counts support this clonotype. The gene calls are TRBV24-1 and TRBJ1-6; D ambiguous. The germline gives CDR1 KGHDR, CDR2 SFDVKD. The V gene lost 5 bases and the J gene lost 3 bases, with 7 bases spanning the gap. CDR3 length: 14 residues. CDR3 sequence: CATSAGSYNSPLHF. DNA of the CDR3: TGTGCCACCAGTGCCGGCAGCTATAATTCACCCCTCCACTTT.

The gene calls are TRBV29-1 and TRBJ2-5, with TRBD1 identical over 8 bases. Germline-derived CDR1 and CDR2 are SQVTM and ANQGSEA. The trim removed 4 bases at V and 1 base at J, leaving 8 bases unmatched. The CDR3 contains 15 residues. The CDR3 spells CSVGDDRGGQETQYF. As DNA, the CDR3 is TGCAGCGTTGGGGACGACAGGGGAGGCCAAGAGACCCAGTACTTC. The whole variable domain, remainder taken from reference TRBV29-1 and TRBJ2-5, is SAVISQKPSRDICQRGTSLTIQCQVDSQVTMMFWYRQQPGQSLTLIATANQGSEATYESGFVIDKFPISRPNLTFSTLTVSNMSPEDSSIYLCSVGDDRGGQETQYFGPGTRLLVL.